These 23 T cell receptor beta chains were sequenced from one sample in a study of T-cell reconstitution after alpha-beta-depleted transplantation in children. Unique molecular identifiers were incorporated into the prepared TCRbeta library. TCRdb passed the PCR reads through MiXCR, listing each CDR3 protein once. The sample yields hundreds of thousands of distinct CDR3 sequences, around 14% seen once. This material consisted of PBMCs, taken before TCRalphabeta/CD19-depleted stem cell transplant. The receptors here all came from a girl aged 2-9 years with congenital amegakaryocytic thrombocytopenia, due to receive a stem cell transplant.

This clonotype was detected only a few times. The chain links TRBV12-3 or TRBV12-4 to TRBJ2-7; D might be TRBD2 (5 bases). The CDR3 extends over 12 amino acids. V was trimmed by 2 bases and J by 5 bases, leaving 7 bases between them. CDR3 amino acids: CASSLHSDEQYF. CDR3 in DNA: TGTGCCAGCAGTTTACATAGCGACGAGCAGTACTTC.

The sample holds a few counts of this clonotype. The chain's CDR3 is CASTPLGREASEAFF. In DNA form, the CDR3 reads TGTGCCAGCACCCCCCTCGGCAGGGAGGCGTCTGAAGCTTTCTTT. V is TRBV7-6 and J is TRBJ1-1, with D tentatively TRBD1 (5 bases). The germline V gene has CDR1 SGHVS and CDR2 FNYEAQ. V shed 7 bases and J shed 6 bases, with 21 bases lying between them. The CDR3 runs 15 residues.

This clonotype was observed many times. The chain combines TRBV9 with TRBJ2-1; the D gene is possibly TRBD2 (6 bases). CDR1 and CDR2 (germline): SGDLS, YYNGEE. The CDR3 has 15 amino acids. The V gene lost 0 bases and the J gene lost 6 bases, with 13 bases spanning the gap. CDR3 bases: TGTGCCAGCAGCGTAGGGGGTAGCGGCCTCAATGAGCAGTTCTTC. This translates into CASSVGGSGLNEQFF.

This clonotype has a handful of counts. The rearrangement joins TRBV4-1 to TRBJ2-1; no definite D call. V shed 4 bases and J shed 6 bases, with 19 bases lying between them. Germline V gene sequence: CDR1 MGHRA, CDR2 YSYEKL. CDR3 length equals 16 residues. The CDR3 loop reads CASSRPGRASANEQFF. The CDR3 DNA sequence: TGCGCCAGCAGCCGCCCGGGTCGGGCCTCAGCCAATGAGCAGTTCTTC.

The CDR3 spells CASSLGGFDTDTQYF. The CDR3 bases are TGTGCCAGCAGCTTAGGGGGCTTCGATACAGATACGCAGTATTTT. The chain joins TRBV7-6 to TRBJ2-3; weak D call: TRBD1 (5 bases). This CDR3 spans 15 amino acids. The V gene's germline CDR1 is SGHVS and CDR2 FNYEAQ. Trimming left V 1 base short and J 3 bases short, with 11 bases between.

The rearrangement uses TRBV20-1 and TRBJ2-7, with unresolved D. CDR1 DFQATT and CDR2 SNEGSKA come from the germline V gene (reference sequence). CDR3 size: 14 residues. Trimming removed 2 bases at V and 0 bases at J, with 11 bases between. CDR3 loop: CSARPSSSSYEQYF. CDR3 coding DNA: TGCAGTGCTAGACCATCTTCAAGCTCCTACGAGCAGTACTTC.

The table lists this clonotype with a few counts. The V and J genes are TRBV5-1 and TRBJ2-6; weak D call: TRBD2 (5 bases). V was pared by 1 base and J by 2 bases, with 7 bases between. The V gene's germline CDR1 is SGHRS and CDR2 YFSETQ. The CDR3 is 15 amino acids. The chain's CDR3 is CASSLIGTGANVLTF. CDR3 coding DNA: TGCGCCAGCAGCTTGATCGGGACTGGGGCCAACGTCCTGACTTTC.

The DNA for the CDR3 is TGTGCCAGCAGTACTACGGTGAGGAACACTGAAGCTTTCTTT. Its protein product is CASSTTVRNTEAFF. The chain carries TRBV27 and TRBJ1-1, with D unclear. Germline V gene lookup returns CDR1 MNHEY and CDR2 SMNVEV (reference sequence). The V and J ends lost 5 bases and 1 base respectively, with 11 bases between them. The CDR3 runs to 14 residues.

The V gene is TRBV10-3, the J gene TRBJ2-1; no firm D call. This CDR3 spans 12 amino acids. Germline values: CDR1 ENHRY, CDR2 SYGVKD. V dropped 7 bases and J dropped 7 bases, with 11 bases sitting between them. CDR3 in DNA: TGTGCCATCAACACCCTAGAGAATGAGCAGTTCTTC. It is translated as CAINTLENEQFF.

This clonotype showed up many times. This chain links TRBV12-3 or TRBV12-4 with TRBJ2-6; no firm D call. The length of the CDR3 is 15 residues. Trimming cost V 2 bases and J 0 bases, with 5 bases left between them. This chain's CDR3 is CASSLPRSGANVLTF. Written as DNA, the CDR3 is TGTGCCAGCAGTTTACCCCGCTCTGGGGCCAACGTCCTGACTTTC.

On this clonotype: Sequence at one end of the junction differs from germline and may be a read error. The J gene is TRBJ2-7, the V gene TRBV30, with TRBD2 as a possible D gene (5 bases). The germline CDR1 and CDR2 sequences are GTSNPN and SVGIG (reference sequence). The CDR3 is 13 residues long. For the CDR3, the DNA is TGTGCCGGGAGAACACCGAGCTCCTACGAGCAGTACTTC. Protein: CAGRTPSSYEQYF.

This clonotype was detected many times. V gene TRBV12-3 or TRBV12-4 combines with J gene TRBJ1-2; the D is unclear. Trimming took off 9 bases at V and 1 base at J, with 9 bases between the two ends. The CDR3 is 12 residues long. CDR3: CASRQNNYGYTF. CDR3 DNA: TGTGCCAGTAGGCAGAATAACTATGGCTACACCTTC.

A few counts support this clonotype. The chain combines TRBV7-9 with TRBJ2-3; the D gene is possibly TRBD2 (5 bases). V was trimmed by 0 bases and J by 5 bases, leaving 9 bases between them. The V gene's germline CDR1 is SEHNR and CDR2 FQNEAQ (reference sequence). CDR3 size: 14 residues. CDR3 sequence reads: CASSLAGVGDTQYF. The CDR3 nucleotides are TGTGCCAGCAGCTTAGCGGGAGTTGGAGATACGCAGTATTTT.

The chain combines TRBV20-1 with TRBJ2-7, with 11 bases aligning to TRBD2. Germline CDR1 and CDR2: DFQATT and SNEGSKA (reference sequence). V trimming: 1 base; J trimming: 3 bases; junction bases outside the gene matches: 5. The CDR3 is 15 residues long. The DNA of the CDR3 is TGCAGTGCTAGAGCACTAGCGGGAGAAGACTACGAGCAGTACTTC. Translation: CSARALAGEDYEQYF.

Points on this clonotype: A much larger clone is a single base away; this may be a read error. The genes are TRBV4-1 and TRBJ2-2; D possibly matches TRBD1 or TRBD2 (5 bases each). The CDR3 has 15 amino acids. CDR1 and CDR2 (germline): MGHRA, YSYEKL. The DNA of the CDR3 is TGCGCCAGCGAGCCGCGGCGGGCGGACACCGGGGAGCTGCTTTTT. This codes for CASEPRRADTGELLF.

At least ten counts were recorded for this clonotype. The chain combines TRBV20-1 with TRBJ2-5; a weak D match, TRBD1 (7 bases). In germline, CDR1 is DFQATT, CDR2 SNEGSKA (reference sequence). The CDR3 totals 14 residues. The CDR3, as DNA: TGCAGCTCTTGTGAGGGGGCGGGAAAAGAGACCCAGTACTTC. Its translation is CSSCEGAGKETQYF.

This clonotype was counted many times. The V gene is TRBV7-9, the J gene TRBJ2-7; 9 nucleotides match TRBD2. CDR1 SEHNR and CDR2 FQNEAQ come from the germline V gene (reference sequence). V lost 5 bases and J lost 6; bases outside the gene matches: 11. This CDR3 is built from 15 residues. The CDR3, as DNA: TGTGCCAGCAGCCCCCTGGCGGGAGGGCCTCGCGAGCAGTACTTC. Its protein product is CASSPLAGGPREQYF. Drawing the rest from reference TRBV7-9 and TRBJ2-7, the complete variable domain is DTGVSQNPRHKITKRGQNVTFRCDPISEHNRLYWYRQTLGQGPEFLTYFQNEAQLEKSRLLSDRFSAERPKGSFSTLEIQRTEQGDSAMYLCASSPLAGGPREQYFGPGTRLTVT.

This clonotype came up many times. V and J are TRBV5-5 and TRBJ2-2; no clear D gene. Germline V gives CDR1 SGHKS, CDR2 YYEKEE (reference sequence). V dropped 5 bases and J dropped 0 bases, with 8 bases sitting between them. The CDR3 consists of 14 residues. The CDR3 sequence: CASRDGANTGELFF. CDR3 coding DNA: TGTGCCAGCAGGGACGGCGCGAACACCGGGGAGCTGTTTTTT.

Many counts were recorded for this clonotype. The CDR3 reads CASSLAGQEPKRNIQYF. CDR3 sequence (DNA): TGTGCCAGCAGCTTGGCCGGGCAGGAGCCTAAAAGAAACATTCAGTACTTC. This chain links TRBV5-5 with TRBJ2-4; D unclear. The CDR3 has 17 residues. Germline values: CDR1 SGHKS, CDR2 YYEKEE (reference sequence). Deletions cut 0 bases from V and 6 bases from J, with 19 bases between. Looking up the rest from reference TRBV5-5 and TRBJ2-4 gives the full variable domain: DAGVTQSPTHLIKTRGQQVTLRCSPISGHKSVSWYQQVLGQGPQFIFQYYEKEERGRGNFPDRFSARQFPNYSSELNVNALLLGDSALYLCASSLAGQEPKRNIQYFGAGTRLSVL.

This clonotype was seen repeatedly, ten times or more. J is TRBJ1-2 and V is TRBV29-1; TRBD1 might be the D (5 bases). This CDR3 is 11 amino acids long. Germline assignment: CDR1 SQVTM and CDR2 ANQGSEA. V was trimmed by 7 bases and J by 6 bases, leaving 12 bases between them. CDR3 loop: CSALKGDGYTF. Written as DNA, the CDR3 is TGCAGCGCCTTGAAAGGGGATGGCTACACCTTC.

Only a few counts were recorded for this clonotype. CDR3 region: CASSLVYGAQGYEQYF. CDR3 coding DNA: TGCGCCAGCAGCTTGGTATATGGGGCCCAGGGCTACGAGCAGTACTTC. The chain carries TRBV5-1 and TRBJ2-7; D may be TRBD1 (5 bases). V was pared by 0 bases and J by 3 bases, with 16 bases between. Germline V gene sequence: CDR1 SGHRS, CDR2 YFSETQ. The length of the CDR3 is 16 residues.

This clonotype was seen many times. V gene TRBV28 combines with J gene TRBJ2-5; maybe TRBD2 (5 bases). Trimming removed 6 bases from V and 7 bases from J, with 12 bases in between. Looked up from germline, CDR1 is MDHEN and CDR2 is SYDVKM. The CDR3 loop spans 12 amino acids. The CDR3 sequence is CASSQDGGTQYF. The CDR3 DNA sequence: TGTGCCAGCAGCCAGGATGGAGGGACCCAGTACTTC.

In this sample, this clonotype turned up many times. The chain is built from TRBV29-1 and TRBJ1-2; the D is unclear. Trimming shortened V by 4 bases and J by 0 bases, and 9 bases separated the two germline ends. CDR3 length: 13 amino acids. Germline V gene lookup returns CDR1 SQVTM and CDR2 ANQGSEA. The CDR3 reads CSVVVSPNYGYTF. Here the CDR3 DNA reads TGCAGCGTTGTTGTCTCGCCTAACTATGGCTACACCTTC.